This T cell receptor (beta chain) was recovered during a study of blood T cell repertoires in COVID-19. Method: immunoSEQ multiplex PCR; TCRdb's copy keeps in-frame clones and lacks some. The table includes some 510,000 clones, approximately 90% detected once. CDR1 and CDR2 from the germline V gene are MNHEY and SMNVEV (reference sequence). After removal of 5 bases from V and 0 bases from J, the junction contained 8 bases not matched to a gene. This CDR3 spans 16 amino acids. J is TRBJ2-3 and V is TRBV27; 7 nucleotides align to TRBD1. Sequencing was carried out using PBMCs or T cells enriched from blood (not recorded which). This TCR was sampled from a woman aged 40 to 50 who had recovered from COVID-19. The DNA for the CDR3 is TGTGCCAGCAGTCCTACAGGGGCCGCGAGCACAGATACGCAGTATTTT. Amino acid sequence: CASSPTGAASTDTQYF.